The 4 T cell receptor beta chains given below trace back to one sample, sequenced in a study of radiation and T cells in renal cell carcinoma. The assay was immunoSEQ multiplex PCR, and TCRdb's table has in-frame clones only and misses some. The sample includes 130,000 or so clones, nearly 90% of them seen just once. Time point indicated: baseline pretreatment blood. Treatment given: 15 Gy SBRT to primary tumor, nephrectomy 4 weeks later. The input for sequencing was blood, taken from a patient whose treatment included radiotherapy and nephrectomy. The source of these receptors is a woman between 50 and 59 years old with renal cell carcinoma.

CDR3 in amino acids: CASSALRGRSTEAFF. The CDR3 region has the DNA TGTGCCAGCAGTGCCCTGAGGGGGCGCAGCACTGAAGCTTTCTTT. V and J are TRBV6-1 and TRBJ1-1, with 7 bases fitting TRBD1. Looked up from germline, CDR1 is MNHNS and CDR2 is SASEGT. With 4 bases clipped from V and 4 bases from J, the junction kept 9 bases outside the gene matches. The CDR3 is 15 residues long.

The sample holds many counts of this clone. This chain connects TRBV11-1 to TRBJ1-1; the D gene is possibly TRBD1 (6 bases). The CDR3 sequence is 13 residues long. The ends were cut back, 3 bases at V and 4 bases at J, with 9 bases in the middle. Germline CDR1 is SGHAT and CDR2 is FQDESV (reference sequence). The CDR3 spells CASSFQGFTEAFF. CDR3 nucleotides: TGTGCCAGCAGCTTCCAGGGGTTCACTGAAGCTTTCTTT. The full variable domain, in which reference TRBV11-1 and TRBJ1-1 provide the parts outside the CDR3, is EAEVAQSPRYKITEKSQAVAFWCDPISGHATLYWYRQILGQGPELLVQFQDESVVDDSQLPKDRFSAERLKGVDSTLKIQPAELGDSAMYLCASSFQGFTEAFFGQGTRLTVV.

The chain carries TRBV19 and TRBJ2-1, with D possibly TRBD2 on 6 matching bases. V was trimmed by 5 bases and J by 3 bases, leaving 20 bases between them. The CDR3 loop spans 17 amino acids. The germline V gene has CDR1 LNHDA and CDR2 SQIVND (reference sequence). CDR3 DNA: TGTGCCAGTAGTTTCAATCGGTTGCGGGGTTACTACAATGAGCAGTTCTTC. Protein product: CASSFNRLRGYYNEQFF. Based on the CDR3 plus reference TRBV19 and TRBJ2-1, the full variable domain is DGGITQSPKYLFRKEGQNVTLSCEQNLNHDAMYWYRQDPGQGLRLIYYSQIVNDFQKGDIAEGYSVSREKKESFPLTVTSAQKNPTAFYLCASSFNRLRGYYNEQFFGPGTRLTVL.

The V call is TRBV6-5, the J call TRBJ2-1; D might be TRBD1 or TRBD2, each matching 6 bases. The CDR3 is made up of 15 amino acids. The germline CDR1 and CDR2 sequences are MNHEY and SVGAGI. V lost 10 bases to trimming and J lost 4 bases, with 20 bases between them. The CDR3 DNA is TGTGCCACTTGCCCAGCGGAGGGGGGATACAATGAGCAGTTCTTC. Its translation: CATCPAEGGYNEQFF.